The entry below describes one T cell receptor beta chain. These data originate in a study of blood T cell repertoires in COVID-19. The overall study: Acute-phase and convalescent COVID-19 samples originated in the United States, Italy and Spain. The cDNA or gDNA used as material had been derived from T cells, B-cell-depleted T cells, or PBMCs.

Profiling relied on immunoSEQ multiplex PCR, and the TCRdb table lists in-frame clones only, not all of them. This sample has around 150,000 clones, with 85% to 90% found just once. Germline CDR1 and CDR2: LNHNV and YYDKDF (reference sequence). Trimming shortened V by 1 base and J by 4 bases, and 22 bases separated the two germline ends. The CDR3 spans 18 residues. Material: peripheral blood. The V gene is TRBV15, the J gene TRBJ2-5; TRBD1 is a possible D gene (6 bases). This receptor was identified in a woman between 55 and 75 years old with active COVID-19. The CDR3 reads CATSRGGLQGRVGETQYF. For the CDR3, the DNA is TGTGCCACCAGCAGAGGGGGTTTACAGGGACGGGTCGGAGAGACCCAGTACTTC. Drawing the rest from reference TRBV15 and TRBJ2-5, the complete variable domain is DAMVIQNPRYQVTQFGKPVTLSCSQTLNHNVMYWYQQKSSQAPKLLFHYYDKDFNNEADTPDNFQSRRPNTSFCFLDIRSPGLGDTAMYLCATSRGGLQGRVGETQYFGPGTRLLVL.